This T cell receptor (beta chain) was profiled in a study of blood T cells in healthy people across ages. For this clonotype: What it binds is not known.

CDR3 length equals 15 residues. V was cut by 5 bases and J by 8 bases, with 23 bases left in between. CDR1 and CDR2 (germline): DFQATT, SNEGSKA (reference sequence). Whole-study findings and limits: Significant beta diversity loss was already apparent by age roughly 40, declining roughly linearly.

Through a sample-barcoded 5' primer and a J-beta primer mix, a second PCR was run for roughly 6 to 11 cycles. TCRdb reprocessed the 5' RACE reads with MiXCR, giving one entry per CDR3 protein. The profile shows roughly 700,000 distinct CDR3 sequences, roughly 50% of them singletons. The chain uses TRBV20-1 and TRBJ2-3, with D tentatively TRBD2 (5 bases). The clonotype was recovered from a woman aged 55 to 70 in good health. The sample was blood. CDR3 in DNA: TGCAGTGCTCTTCCTGGGCTAGCCCCCAGAAGTACGCAGTATTTT. This encodes CSALPGLAPRSTQYF.